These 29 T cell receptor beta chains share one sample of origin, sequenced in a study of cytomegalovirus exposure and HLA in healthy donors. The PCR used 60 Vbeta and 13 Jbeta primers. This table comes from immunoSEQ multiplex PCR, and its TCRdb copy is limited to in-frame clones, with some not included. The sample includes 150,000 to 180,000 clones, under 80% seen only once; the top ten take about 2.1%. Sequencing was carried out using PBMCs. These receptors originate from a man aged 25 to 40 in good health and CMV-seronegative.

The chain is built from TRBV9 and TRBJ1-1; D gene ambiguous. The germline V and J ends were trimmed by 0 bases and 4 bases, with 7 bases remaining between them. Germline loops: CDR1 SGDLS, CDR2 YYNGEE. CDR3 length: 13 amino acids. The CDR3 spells CASSVGVSTEAFF. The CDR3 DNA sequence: TGTGCCAGCAGCGTAGGCGTTTCCACTGAAGCTTTCTTT. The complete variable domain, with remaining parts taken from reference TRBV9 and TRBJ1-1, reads DSGVTQTPKHLITATGQRVTLRCSPRSGDLSVYWYQQSLDQGLQFLIQYYNGEERAKGNILERFSAQQFPDLHSELNLSSLELGDSALYFCASSVGVSTEAFFGQGTRLTVV.

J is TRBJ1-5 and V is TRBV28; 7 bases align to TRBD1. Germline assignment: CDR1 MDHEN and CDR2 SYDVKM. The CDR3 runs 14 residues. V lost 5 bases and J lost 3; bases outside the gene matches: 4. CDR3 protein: CASSPGTVNQPQHF. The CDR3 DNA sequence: TGTGCCAGCAGTCCGGGGACAGTCAATCAGCCCCAGCATTTT.

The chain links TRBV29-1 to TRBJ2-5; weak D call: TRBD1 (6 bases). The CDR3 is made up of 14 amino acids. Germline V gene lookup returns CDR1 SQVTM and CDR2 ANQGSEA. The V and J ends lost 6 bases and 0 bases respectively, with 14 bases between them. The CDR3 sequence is CSVVVGQYQETQYF. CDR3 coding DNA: TGCAGCGTGGTCGTCGGACAGTACCAAGAGACCCAGTACTTC.

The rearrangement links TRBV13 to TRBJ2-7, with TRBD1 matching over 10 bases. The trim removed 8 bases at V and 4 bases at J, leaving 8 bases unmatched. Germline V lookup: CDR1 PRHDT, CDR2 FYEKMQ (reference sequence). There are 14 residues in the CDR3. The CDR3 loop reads CASGTGQGFYEQYF. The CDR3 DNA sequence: TGTGCCAGCGGCACGGGACAGGGGTTTTACGAGCAGTACTTC.

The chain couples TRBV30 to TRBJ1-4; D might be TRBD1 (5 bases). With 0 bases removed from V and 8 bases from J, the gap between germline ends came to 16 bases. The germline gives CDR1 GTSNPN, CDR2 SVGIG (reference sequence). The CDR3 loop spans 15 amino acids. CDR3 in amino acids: CAWSVGAPVREKLFF. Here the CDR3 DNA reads TGTGCCTGGAGTGTAGGGGCCCCGGTTCGAGAAAAACTGTTTTTT.

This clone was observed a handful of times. CDR3 DNA: TGTGCCAGCTCACGGCTACAGCTTAGTGCAACTAATGAAAAACTGTTTTTT. Encoded protein: CASSRLQLSATNEKLFF. The chain is built from TRBV18 and TRBJ1-4; no clear D gene. Germline values: CDR1 KGHSH, CDR2 LQKENI. Trimming shortened V by 4 bases and J by 0 bases, and 15 bases separated the two germline ends. The CDR3 runs to 17 residues.

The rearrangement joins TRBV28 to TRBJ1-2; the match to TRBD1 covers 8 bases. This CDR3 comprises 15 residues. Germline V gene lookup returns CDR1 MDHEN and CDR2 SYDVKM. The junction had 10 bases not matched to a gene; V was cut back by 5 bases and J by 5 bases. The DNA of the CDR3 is TGTGCCAGCAGTCTAAGTACAGGGGGAGGGTATGGCTACACCTTC. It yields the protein CASSLSTGGGYGYTF.

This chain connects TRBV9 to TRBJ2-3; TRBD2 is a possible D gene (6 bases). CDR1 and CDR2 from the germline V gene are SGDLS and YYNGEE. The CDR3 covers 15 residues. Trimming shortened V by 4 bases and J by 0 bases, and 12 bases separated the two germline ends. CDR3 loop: CASSLSGKSTDTQYF. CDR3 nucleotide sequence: TGTGCCAGCAGCCTTAGCGGAAAGAGCACAGATACGCAGTATTTT.

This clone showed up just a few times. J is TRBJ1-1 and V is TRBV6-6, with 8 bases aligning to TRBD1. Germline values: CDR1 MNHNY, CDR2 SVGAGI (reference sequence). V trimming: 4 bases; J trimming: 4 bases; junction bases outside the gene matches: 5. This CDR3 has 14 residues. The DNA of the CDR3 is TGTGCCAGCAGTTTTAGGACAGGGAGCACTGAAGCTTTCTTT. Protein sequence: CASSFRTGSTEAFF.

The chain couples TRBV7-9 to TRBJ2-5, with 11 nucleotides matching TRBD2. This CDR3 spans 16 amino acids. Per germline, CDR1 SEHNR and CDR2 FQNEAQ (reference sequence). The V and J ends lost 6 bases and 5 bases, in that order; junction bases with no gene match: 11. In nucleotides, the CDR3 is TGTGCCAGCAGTTCCCCGCGAGTAGCGGGGGGGGAGACCCAGTACTTC. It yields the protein CASSSPRVAGGETQYF.

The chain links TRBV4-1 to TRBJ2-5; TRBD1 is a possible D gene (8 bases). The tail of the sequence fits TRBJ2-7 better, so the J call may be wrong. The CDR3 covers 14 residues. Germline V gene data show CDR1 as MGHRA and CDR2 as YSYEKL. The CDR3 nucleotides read TGCGCCAGCAGCCAACTGGACAGGGAGGGCGAGCAGTACTTC. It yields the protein CASSQLDREGEQYF.

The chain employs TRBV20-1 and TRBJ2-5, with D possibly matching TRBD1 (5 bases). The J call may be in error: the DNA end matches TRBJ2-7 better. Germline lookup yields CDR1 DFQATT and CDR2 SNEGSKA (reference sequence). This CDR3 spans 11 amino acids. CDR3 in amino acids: CSARQGYEQYF. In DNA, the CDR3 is TGCAGTGCTAGACAGGGTTACGAGCAGTACTTC.

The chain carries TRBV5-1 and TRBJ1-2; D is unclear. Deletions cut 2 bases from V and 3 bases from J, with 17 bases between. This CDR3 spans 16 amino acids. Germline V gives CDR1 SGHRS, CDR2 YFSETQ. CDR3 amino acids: CASSLNGGLTDYGYTF. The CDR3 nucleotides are TGCGCCAGCAGCTTAAATGGTGGACTGACCGACTATGGCTACACCTTC.

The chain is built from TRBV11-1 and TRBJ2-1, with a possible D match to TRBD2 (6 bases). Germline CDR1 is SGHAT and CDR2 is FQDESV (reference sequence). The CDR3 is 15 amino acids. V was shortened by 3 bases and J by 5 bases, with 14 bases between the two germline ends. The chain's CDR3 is CASSFLGGAHNEQFF. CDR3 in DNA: TGTGCCAGCAGCTTTCTGGGAGGTGCGCACAATGAGCAGTTCTTC.

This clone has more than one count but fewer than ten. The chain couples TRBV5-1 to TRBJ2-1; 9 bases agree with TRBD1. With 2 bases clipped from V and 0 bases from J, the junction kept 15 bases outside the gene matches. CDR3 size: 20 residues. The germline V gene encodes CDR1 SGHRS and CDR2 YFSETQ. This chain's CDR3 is CASSFSGTGIPPSSYNEQFF. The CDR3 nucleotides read TGCGCCAGCAGCTTCTCCGGGACAGGGATCCCCCCTAGCTCCTACAATGAGCAGTTCTTC.

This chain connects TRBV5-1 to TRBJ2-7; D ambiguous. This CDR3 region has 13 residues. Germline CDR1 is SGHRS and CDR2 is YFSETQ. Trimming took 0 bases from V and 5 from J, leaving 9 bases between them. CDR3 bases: TGCGCCAGCAGCTTGGCCGAGCCGCACGAGCAGTACTTC. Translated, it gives CASSLAEPHEQYF.

CDR3 coding DNA: TGTGCCAGCAGCTTAGTCAGCGACACTGAAGCTTTCTTT. This codes for CASSLVSDTEAFF. The V and J genes are TRBV11-3 and TRBJ1-1; D unresolved. Germline V gene data show CDR1 as SGHNT and CDR2 as YENEEA. The CDR3 length is 13 residues. The ends were cut back, 1 base at V and 3 bases at J, with 6 bases in the middle.

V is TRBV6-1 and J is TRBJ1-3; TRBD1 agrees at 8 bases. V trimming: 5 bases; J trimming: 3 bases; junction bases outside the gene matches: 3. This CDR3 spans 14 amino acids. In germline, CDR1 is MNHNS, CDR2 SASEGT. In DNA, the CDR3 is TGTGCCAGCAGTACAGGGGGAGATGGAAACACCATATATTTT. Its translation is CASSTGGDGNTIYF.

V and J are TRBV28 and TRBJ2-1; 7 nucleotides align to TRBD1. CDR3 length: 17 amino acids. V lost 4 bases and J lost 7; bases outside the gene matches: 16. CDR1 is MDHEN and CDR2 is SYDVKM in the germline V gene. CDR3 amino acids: CASSSYNRGISQNEQFF. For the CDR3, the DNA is TGTGCCAGCAGTTCCTACAACAGGGGAATAAGCCAAAATGAGCAGTTCTTC.

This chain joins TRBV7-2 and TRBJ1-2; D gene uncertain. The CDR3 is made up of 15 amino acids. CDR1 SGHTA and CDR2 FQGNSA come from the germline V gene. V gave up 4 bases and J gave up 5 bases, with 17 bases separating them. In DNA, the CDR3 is TGTGCCAGCAGCTCAATACCCTCACATGTGTATGGCTACACCTTC. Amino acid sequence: CASSSIPSHVYGYTF.

The CDR3 DNA reads TGTGCCAGCAGCTTGGGCTCCGGGGACACCGGGGAGCTGTTTTTT. Protein: CASSLGSGDTGELFF. The V and J genes are TRBV5-4 and TRBJ2-2, with a tentative D call TRBD2 (5 bases). The CDR3 is 15 amino acids. Germline lookup yields CDR1 SGHNT and CDR2 YYREEE (reference sequence). V lost 0 bases and J lost 3, with 9 bases in between.

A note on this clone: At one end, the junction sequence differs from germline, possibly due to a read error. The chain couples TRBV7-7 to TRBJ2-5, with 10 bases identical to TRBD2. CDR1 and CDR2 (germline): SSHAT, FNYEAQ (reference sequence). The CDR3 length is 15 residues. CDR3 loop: CASSTSGGAGETQYF. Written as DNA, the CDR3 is TGTGCTAGCAGCACAAGCGGGGGGGCTGGGGAGACCCAGTACTTC.

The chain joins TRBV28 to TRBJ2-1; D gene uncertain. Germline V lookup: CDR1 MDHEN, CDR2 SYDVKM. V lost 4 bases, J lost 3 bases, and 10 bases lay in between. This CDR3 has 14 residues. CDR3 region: CASSYSIRYNEQFF. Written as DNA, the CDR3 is TGTGCCAGCAGTTACAGTATCCGCTACAATGAGCAGTTCTTC.

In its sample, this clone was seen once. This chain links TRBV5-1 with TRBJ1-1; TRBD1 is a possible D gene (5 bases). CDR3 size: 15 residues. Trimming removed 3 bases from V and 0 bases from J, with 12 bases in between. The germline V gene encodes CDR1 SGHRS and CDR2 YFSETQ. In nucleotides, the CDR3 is TGCGCCAGCAGCTCGTCGGGACTCCTGAACACTGAAGCTTTCTTT. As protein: CASSSSGLLNTEAFF. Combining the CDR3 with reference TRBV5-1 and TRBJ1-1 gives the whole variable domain KAGVTQTPRYLIKTRGQQVTLSCSPISGHRSVSWYQQTPGQGLQFLFEYFSETQRNKGNFPGRFSGRQFSNSRSEMNVSTLELGDSALYLCASSSSGLLNTEAFFGQGTRLTVV.

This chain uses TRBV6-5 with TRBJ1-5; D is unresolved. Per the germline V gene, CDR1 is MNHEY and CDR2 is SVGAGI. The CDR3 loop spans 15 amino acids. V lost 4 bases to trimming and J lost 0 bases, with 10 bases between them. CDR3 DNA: TGTGCCAGCAGTTCTTCCGGTAATAGCAATCAGCCCCAGCATTTT. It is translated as CASSSSGNSNQPQHF.

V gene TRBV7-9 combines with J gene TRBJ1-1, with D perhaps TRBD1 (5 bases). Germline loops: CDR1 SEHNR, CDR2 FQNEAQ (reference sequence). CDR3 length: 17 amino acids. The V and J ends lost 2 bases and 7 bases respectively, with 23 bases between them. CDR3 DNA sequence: TGTGCCAGCAGCTTATATTCCTTAGACAGTTTTAACGGTGAAGCTTTCTTT. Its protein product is CASSLYSLDSFNGEAFF.

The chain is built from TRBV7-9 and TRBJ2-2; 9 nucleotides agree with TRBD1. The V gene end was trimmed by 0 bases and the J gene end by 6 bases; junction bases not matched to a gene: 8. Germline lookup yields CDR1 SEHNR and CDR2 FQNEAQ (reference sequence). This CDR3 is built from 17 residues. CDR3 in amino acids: CASSLAGTGMFSGELFF. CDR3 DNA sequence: TGTGCCAGCAGCTTAGCAGGGACAGGGATGTTTTCCGGGGAGCTGTTTTTT.

The CDR3 nucleotides read TGTGCCAGCAGTTCCACAGCTGGGGCCAACGTCCTGACTTTC. Translated: CASSSTAGANVLTF. The genes are TRBV6-6 and TRBJ2-6; D gene ambiguous. Per the germline V gene, CDR1 is MNHNY and CDR2 is SVGAGI (reference sequence). CDR3 length: 14 residues. V lost 4 bases to trimming and J lost 2 bases, with 6 bases between them.

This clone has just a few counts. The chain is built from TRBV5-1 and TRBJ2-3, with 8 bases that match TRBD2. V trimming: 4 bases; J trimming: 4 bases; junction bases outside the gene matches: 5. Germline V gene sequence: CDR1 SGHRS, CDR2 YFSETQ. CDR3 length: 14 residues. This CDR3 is CASSRGLEADTQYF. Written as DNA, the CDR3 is TGCGCCAGCAGCCGGGGACTAGAGGCAGATACGCAGTATTTT.